These T cell receptor beta chains were read from a single sample in a study of T-cell reconstitution after alpha-beta-depleted transplantation in children. TCRdb ran MiXCR on the PCR reads and lists one entry per CDR3 protein. This sample has more than 450,000 distinct CDR3 sequences, with around 16% found just once. The sequencing here drew on PBMCs from the stem cell graft donor, taken from the stem cell graft. These TCRs come from a human donor who donated a stem cell graft to a child with acute lymphoblastic leukemia. CDR3s include the opening cysteine and the closing phenylalanine or tryptophan. D genes are given only for firm matches. Expanded clones get a size class; other rows say once, few or many, or leave the size out.

v_call,j_call,clone_size,d_call,cdr3_nt,cdr3_aa
TRBV5-1,TRBJ1-6,few,TRBD1,TGCGCCAGCAGCTTGGACAGGGGGCGGAGTAATTCACCCCTCCACTTT,CASSLDRGRSNSPLHF
TRBV20-1,TRBJ2-7,.,TRBD2,TGCAGTGCTAGGGAATCACTAGCGGGGTCCCGCGAGCAGTACTTC,CSARESLAGSREQYF
TRBV20-1,TRBJ1-4,few,.,TGCAGTGCTAGAGATCGTACGGGCAGGGCGGAACTGTTTTTT,CSARDRTGRAELFF
TRBV19,TRBJ1-3,.,.,TGTGCCAGTAGTTCCCGGATCCTTCTCTCTGGAAACACCATATATTTT,CASSSRILLSGNTIYF
TRBV29-1,TRBJ1-1,.,.,TGCAGCGTTGAAGACCGCGAGCTGACGACGGCATCAAACACTGAAGCTTTCTTT,CSVEDRELTTASNTEAFF
TRBV7-3,TRBJ2-3,few,.,TGTGCCAGCAGCCCCACAGAAGCAGATACGCAGTATTTT,CASSPTEADTQYF
TRBV5-1,TRBJ2-5,few,.,TGCGCCAGCAGCTCACCGGGGGAAGAGACCCAGTACTTC,CASSSPGEETQYF
TRBV18,TRBJ2-5,.,.,TGTGCCAGCTCATCTTCTCGGGAGACCCAGTACTTC,CASSSSRETQYF
TRBV5-5,TRBJ1-2,.,.,TGTGCCAGCAGCTTGAGCCGGGGGATAGGCTATGGCTACACCTTC,CASSLSRGIGYGYTF
TRBV7-9,TRBJ1-2,few,.,TGTGCCAGCAGCCCCATTACTGTAAATGGCTACACCTTC,CASSPITVNGYTF
TRBV7-6,TRBJ1-5,many,TRBD1,TGTGCCAGCAGCTTCGGGACAGGTGGGAATCAGCCCCAGCATTTT,CASSFGTGGNQPQHF
TRBV18,TRBJ1-4,.,.,TGTGCCAGCTCACCCGACAGACTTTTAAATGAAAAACTGTTTTTT,CASSPDRLLNEKLFF
TRBV27,TRBJ1-2,.,.,TGTGCCAGCAGTTTATCCTACAACCTAGGGGGCTACACCTTC,CASSLSYNLGGYTF
TRBV10-2,TRBJ1-5,.,.,TGCGCCAGCAGTGAGGGATCGACCGGTAGCAATCAGCCCCAGCATTTT,CASSEGSTGSNQPQHF
TRBV6-5,TRBJ2-3,few,.,TGTGCCAGCAGTTACTCGGTGACGGCAGGTAGCACAGATACGCAGTATTTT,CASSYSVTAGSTDTQYF
TRBV5-1,TRBJ2-7,.,TRBD2,TGCGCCAGCAGTCCCGGCCACGGCGATTTGGTTAGCGGGAGGGCCCTCGGATACGAGCAGTACTTC,CASSPGHGDLVSGRALGYEQYF
TRBV4-1,TRBJ2-4,.,.,TGCGCCAGCAGCCAAGTGATAGCGACCCCTAACATTCAGTACTTC,CASSQVIATPNIQYF
TRBV6-1,TRBJ2-5,.,TRBD2,TGTGCCAGCACCCGCGGGGGAAAGAGCCCAGAGACCCAGTACTTC,CASTRGGKSPETQYF
TRBV29-1,TRBJ2-2,.,.,TGCAGCGTTGGAAGTCTGGGAAACGGACGTAGGGAGCTGTTTTTT,CSVGSLGNGRRELFF
TRBV5-1,TRBJ2-7,few,TRBD2,TGCGCCAGCAGCTCCGGGACTAGCGGGAGGAACGAGCAGTACTTC,CASSSGTSGRNEQYF
TRBV11-2,TRBJ2-1,.,.,TGTGCCAGCAGCTTAGGACCAGAAGCGGGCAATGAGCAGTTCTTC,CASSLGPEAGNEQFF
TRBV24-1,TRBJ2-1,.,TRBD2,TGTGCCACCAGTAGGAGTAGCGGGAGAGATGAGCAGTTCTTC,CATSRSSGRDEQFF
TRBV6-2/TRBV6-3,TRBJ1-1,.,.,TGTGCCAGCAGCCTACTTCCTGGGAGGGCCACTGAAGCTTTCTTT,CASSLLPGRATEAFF
TRBV6-5,TRBJ2-5,few,.,TGTGCCAGCAGTTACAATAGCCGATTCCAAGAGACCCAGTACTTC,CASSYNSRFQETQYF
TRBV6-5,TRBJ1-5,.,.,TGTGCCAGCAGTCACGGGAATCAGCCCCAGCATTTT,CASSHGNQPQHF
TRBV14,TRBJ2-5,few,.,TGTGCCAGCAGCCAAGAAGCCCTGCAAGAGACCCAGTACTTC,CASSQEALQETQYF
TRBV12-3/TRBV12-4,TRBJ1-6,few,.,TGTGCCAGCAGCTATGGGGCGGGCCCCAATTCACCCCTCCACTTT,CASSYGAGPNSPLHF
TRBV12-3/TRBV12-4,TRBJ2-2,.,.,TGTGCCAGCGGGTCAGGGGCCGGGGAGCTGTTTTTT,CASGSGAGELFF
TRBV29-1,TRBJ2-4,few,.,TGCAGCGCCGAATCAGGGATGAACATTCAGTACTTC,CSAESGMNIQYF